These 32 T cell receptor beta chains were all obtained from the same sample, sequenced in a study of shared clonotypes between healthy human individuals. Method: immunoSEQ multiplex PCR; TCRdb's copy keeps in-frame clones and lacks some. This table holds around 1.4 million clones, just under 99% found once. Sample: naive CD4+ T cells sorted from blood. As for subset: CD45RA+ positively selected. These receptors were taken from a man aged 25 to 40 in good health.

V gene TRBV7-9 combines with J gene TRBJ1-1; D possibly corresponds to TRBD1 (5 bases). Germline V gives CDR1 SEHNR, CDR2 FQNEAQ (reference sequence). The CDR3 runs to 14 residues. The V gene lost 2 bases and the J gene lost 6 bases, with 13 bases spanning the gap. CDR3: CASSLQGPASEAFF. The DNA of the CDR3 is TGTGCCAGCAGCTTACAGGGTCCGGCCTCTGAAGCTTTCTTT.

This clone was seen just once. The chain employs TRBV7-8 and TRBJ2-3, with 10 bases aligning to TRBD2. Trimming removed 2 bases from V and 4 bases from J; junction bases left unmatched: 24. The length of the CDR3 is 22 residues. Germline V gene data show CDR1 as SGHVS and CDR2 as FQNEAQ. DNA for the CDR3: TGTGCCAGCAGCTTACCGTCCCTCCCGGCTAGCGGGAGCCTTACTGCCCCAGATACGCAGTATTTT. It codes for CASSLPSLPASGSLTAPDTQYF. The full variable domain, in which reference TRBV7-8 and TRBJ2-3 provide the parts outside the CDR3, is GAGVSQSPRYKVAKRGQDVALRCDPISGHVSLFWYQQALGQGPEFLTYFQNEAQLDKSGLPSDRFFAERPEGSVSTLKIQRTQQEDSAVYLCASSLPSLPASGSLTAPDTQYFGPGTRLTVL.

The DNA for the CDR3 is TGTGCCATCAGTGAGCTCCTTGCCAAAAACATTCAGTACTTC. It translates to CAISELLAKNIQYF. This rearrangement joins TRBV10-3 to TRBJ2-4, with D unclear. Per germline, CDR1 ENHRY and CDR2 SYGVKD. Trimming took 2 bases from V and 1 from J, leaving 6 bases between them. The CDR3 totals 14 residues.

The rearrangement uses TRBV27 and TRBJ2-5; 12 bases match TRBD2. The CDR3 runs 15 residues. Germline V CDR1 and CDR2: MNHEY, SMNVEV (reference sequence). The trim removed 3 bases at V and 6 bases at J, leaving 5 bases unmatched. The CDR3 nucleotides read TGTGCCAGCAGTTTCGAGACTAGCGGGAGAAAGACCCAGTACTTC. It specifies CASSFETSGRKTQYF.

This chain links TRBV28 with TRBJ2-7, with a possible D match to TRBD2 (6 bases). CDR3 size: 13 residues. Germline assignment: CDR1 MDHEN and CDR2 SYDVKM. V was shortened by 2 bases and J by 4 bases, with 9 bases between the two germline ends. The CDR3 bases are TGTGCCAGCAGTTTAACTAGCTGGTACGAGCAGTACTTC. Translating gives CASSLTSWYEQYF.

This clone has a single count. This sequence joins TRBV6-4 and TRBJ1-2; no reliable D call. The CDR3 has 15 residues. Trimming stripped 3 bases from V and 4 bases from J, with 15 bases between. The germline CDR1 and CDR2 sequences are MRHNA and SNTAGT. The CDR3 loop is CASSEPIHRVYGYTF. DNA of the CDR3: TGTGCCAGCAGTGAACCCATTCACCGGGTCTATGGCTACACCTTC.

This chain links TRBV4-3 with TRBJ2-1, with D unclear. The germline V gene has CDR1 LGHNA and CDR2 YSLEER. The V and J ends lost 0 bases and 0 bases respectively, with 12 bases between them. The CDR3 runs 17 residues. CDR3 sequence: CASSQESPPSSYNEQFF. The CDR3 DNA reads TGCGCCAGCAGCCAAGAATCTCCTCCCAGCTCCTACAATGAGCAGTTCTTC.

V usage is TRBV18 and J usage is TRBJ1-4; D ambiguous. Trimming stripped 2 bases from V and 0 bases from J, with 10 bases between. Per germline, CDR1 KGHSH and CDR2 LQKENI. The CDR3 consists of 16 residues. In DNA form, the CDR3 reads TGTGCCAGCTCACCAGAGAGACTTGCAACTAATGAAAAACTGTTTTTT. Translation gives CASSPERLATNEKLFF. Using reference TRBV18 and TRBJ1-4 for the parts outside the CDR3, the full variable domain is NAGVMQNPRHLVRRRGQEARLRCSPMKGHSHVYWYRQLPEEGLKFMVYLQKENIIDESGMPKERFSAEFPKEGPSILRIQQVVRGDSAAYFCASSPERLATNEKLFFGSGTQLSVL.

The V and J genes are TRBV19 and TRBJ2-7, with D perhaps being TRBD1 or TRBD2 (5 bases each). The CDR3 length is 14 residues. V shed 9 bases and J shed 6 bases, with 21 bases lying between them. Per the germline V gene, CDR1 is LNHDA and CDR2 is SQIVND (reference sequence). The CDR3 protein is CASRSVPGPTEQYF. CDR3 DNA: TGTGCCAGCCGTAGTGTTCCGGGACCAACCGAGCAGTACTTC. The full variable domain, its missing parts supplied by reference TRBV19 and TRBJ2-7, is DGGITQSPKYLFRKEGQNVTLSCEQNLNHDAMYWYRQDPGQGLRLIYYSQIVNDFQKGDIAEGYSVSREKKESFPLTVTSAQKNPTAFYLCASRSVPGPTEQYFGPGTRLTVT.

V and J are TRBV30 and TRBJ2-7, with a weak D call TRBD1 (5 bases). From germline, CDR1 is GTSNPN and CDR2 SVGIG (reference sequence). This CDR3 has 11 amino acids. V was trimmed by 8 bases and J by 0 bases, leaving 8 bases between them. CDR3 amino acids: CARQTSYEQYF. CDR3 nucleotide sequence: TGTGCCAGACAGACCTCCTACGAGCAGTACTTC.

V is TRBV28 and J is TRBJ2-7; 8 bases agree with TRBD2. The CDR3 is made up of 15 amino acids. V shed 6 bases and J 4 bases; nucleotides not matched to a gene: 11. CDR1 and CDR2 (germline): MDHEN, SYDVKM. The CDR3, as DNA: TGTGCCAGCAGCCCATCGGGGGGGGCGAAGTACGAGCAGTACTTC. It translates to CASSPSGGAKYEQYF.

V usage is TRBV6-1 and J usage is TRBJ1-1; 7 nucleotides align to TRBD1. Trimming removed 2 bases from V and 5 bases from J; junction bases left unmatched: 2. Germline CDR1 is MNHNS and CDR2 is SASEGT. This CDR3 comprises 13 residues. CDR3: CASSERQGTEAFF. CDR3 bases: TGTGCCAGCAGTGAAAGACAGGGAACTGAAGCTTTCTTT.

The genes are TRBV7-6 and TRBJ2-1; D gene unclear. CDR3 length equals 13 residues. Trimming took off 3 bases at V and 4 bases at J, with 7 bases between the two ends. Germline loops: CDR1 SGHVS, CDR2 FNYEAQ. CDR3 in amino acids: CASSFGQYNEQFF. The CDR3 DNA reads as TGTGCCAGCAGCTTTGGGCAATACAATGAGCAGTTCTTC.

The chain links TRBV7-2 to TRBJ1-2; D might be TRBD1 (5 bases). Germline V gene lookup returns CDR1 SGHTA and CDR2 FQGNSA. This CDR3 comprises 14 residues. Trimming removed 5 bases at V and 3 bases at J, with 13 bases between. The CDR3 reads CASSKQGADYGYTF. In nucleotides, the CDR3 is TGTGCCAGCAGCAAACAAGGGGCGGACTATGGCTACACCTTC.

The V gene is TRBV7-2, the J gene TRBJ2-2; possibly TRBD1 or TRBD2 for D (6 bases each). Germline V gives CDR1 SGHTA, CDR2 FQGNSA. The CDR3 is 16 amino acids. Trimming shortened V by 1 base and J by 7 bases, and 16 bases separated the two germline ends. The CDR3 nucleotides are TGTGCCAGCAGCTTAGTTGGGGGGCGTATGGACGGGGAGCTGTTTTTT. Its translation is CASSLVGGRMDGELFF.

The V gene is TRBV2, the J gene TRBJ1-2; 12 bases match TRBD1. This CDR3 spans 15 amino acids. Germline loops: CDR1 SNHLY, CDR2 FYNNEI. Losses at the gene ends were 7 bases for V and 1 base for J; bases not matched to a gene: 4. This CDR3 reads CASNWDRGLNYGYTF. The CDR3 nucleotides read TGTGCCAGCAATTGGGACAGGGGGCTTAACTATGGCTACACCTTC.

The rearrangement uses TRBV10-1 and TRBJ2-3, with 7 bases lining up with TRBD2. Germline trimming cut 5 bases from V and 1 base from J; bases unmatched to any gene: 9. The germline gives CDR1 WNHNN, CDR2 SYGVQD (reference sequence). CDR3 length equals 16 residues. The CDR3 here is CASSWQREDRTDTQYF. For the CDR3, the DNA is TGCGCCAGCAGTTGGCAGCGGGAAGACCGCACAGATACGCAGTATTTT.

The J gene is TRBJ2-1, the V gene TRBV27; D is uncertain. From germline, CDR1 is MNHEY and CDR2 SMNVEV (reference sequence). This CDR3 comprises 13 residues. V was shortened by 3 bases and J by 5 bases, with 8 bases between the two germline ends. CDR3 region: CASSFYNDNEQFF. The CDR3 nucleotides read TGTGCCAGCAGTTTCTACAACGACAATGAGCAGTTCTTC.

The chain uses TRBV18 and TRBJ2-1, with 8 bases aligning to TRBD2. Germline lookup yields CDR1 KGHSH and CDR2 LQKENI. J lost 3 bases, V lost 1 base, and 8 bases had no gene match. The CDR3 runs to 17 residues. The CDR3 here is CASSPRLAGLIYNEQFF. The CDR3 nucleotides read TGTGCCAGCTCACCACGGCTAGCGGGCCTAATCTACAATGAGCAGTTCTTC.

The chain carries TRBV19 and TRBJ2-7, with D perhaps TRBD1 (5 bases). The CDR3 is 12 amino acids. Germline assignment: CDR1 LNHDA and CDR2 SQIVND (reference sequence). V was pared by 7 bases and J by 1 base, with 8 bases between. The chain's CDR3 is CASMGPSYEQYF. The CDR3 DNA is TGTGCCAGTATGGGGCCGTCCTACGAGCAGTACTTC.

V usage is TRBV6-5 and J usage is TRBJ2-7; 10 bases map to TRBD2. Germline assignment: CDR1 MNHEY and CDR2 SVGAGI. With 4 bases clipped from V and 0 bases from J, the junction kept 3 bases outside the gene matches. The CDR3 loop spans 15 amino acids. CDR3 sequence (DNA): TGTGCCAGCAGTTTAACTAGCGGGGTCTCCTACGAGCAGTACTTC. This translates into CASSLTSGVSYEQYF.

This clone was picked up one time. J is TRBJ2-1 and V is TRBV5-1; 13 nucleotides align to TRBD2. The CDR3 sequence is 20 residues long. Germline CDR1 and CDR2: SGHRS and YFSETQ. The V gene end was trimmed by 0 bases and the J gene end by 6 bases; junction bases not matched to a gene: 15. CDR3 residues: CASSLGRVWRTSGSVNEQFF. Written as DNA, the CDR3 is TGCGCCAGCAGCTTGGGGAGGGTGTGGCGGACTAGCGGGAGTGTCAATGAGCAGTTCTTC.

This sequence joins TRBV5-6 and TRBJ2-7; possibly TRBD1 for D (6 bases). Germline V gene sequence: CDR1 SGHDT, CDR2 YYEEEE. CDR3 length equals 17 residues. The V end lost 4 bases, the J end lost 0 bases, and 20 bases lay between the germline ends. For the CDR3, the DNA is TGTGCCAGCAGCGACGGCCGCGGACAGCAACGCTCCTACGAGCAGTACTTC. It codes for CASSDGRGQQRSYEQYF.

J is TRBJ2-1 and V is TRBV5-1; no clear D. Trimming shortened V by 0 bases and J by 0 bases, and 7 bases separated the two germline ends. Germline loops: CDR1 SGHRS, CDR2 YFSETQ. This CDR3 spans 15 amino acids. CDR3 amino acids: CASSLEPRSYNEQFF. The CDR3 bases are TGCGCCAGCAGCTTGGAGCCGCGCTCCTACAATGAGCAGTTCTTC.

This chain uses TRBV6-5 with TRBJ2-7; D perhaps matches TRBD1 (5 bases). Germline CDR1 reads MNHEY; CDR2 reads SVGAGI. V was cut by 4 bases and J by 4 bases, with 11 bases left in between. The CDR3 is made up of 13 amino acids. CDR3 nucleotide sequence: TGTGCCAGCAGTTTGATCCGACAGTACGAGCAGTACTTC. Translation: CASSLIRQYEQYF.

The chain uses TRBV4-1 and TRBJ2-3; 7 nucleotides agree with TRBD2. Germline CDR1 and CDR2: MGHRA and YSYEKL. The CDR3 covers 16 residues. Losses at the gene ends were 4 bases for V and 0 bases for J; bases not matched to a gene: 7. CDR3 coding DNA: TGCGCCAGCAGCCGGTTGAGCGGGGCGAGCACAGATACGCAGTATTTT. The encoded protein is CASSRLSGASTDTQYF.

As concerns this clone: Other DNA sequences in the same sample also yield this CDR3. The chain employs TRBV9 and TRBJ2-1; no clear D. This CDR3 is built from 11 residues. Germline CDR1 SGDLS, CDR2 YYNGEE. Trimming pared 4 bases from V and 6 bases from J, leaving 5 bases between. CDR3 in amino acids: CASSRTNEQFF. CDR3 nucleotides: TGTGCCAGCAGCCGCACCAATGAGCAGTTCTTC. The full variable domain, rest sourced from reference TRBV9 and TRBJ2-1, is DSGVTQTPKHLITATGQRVTLRCSPRSGDLSVYWYQQSLDQGLQFLIQYYNGEERAKGNILERFSAQQFPDLHSELNLSSLELGDSALYFCASSRTNEQFFGPGTRLTVL.

This clone was observed once. The rearrangement links TRBV19 to TRBJ2-1; 7 bases agree with TRBD1. J gave up 14 bases and V 2 bases, and 6 bases lay outside the gene matches. Germline V lookup: CDR1 LNHDA, CDR2 SQIVND (reference sequence). The CDR3 covers 12 residues. The CDR3 region has the DNA TGTGCCAGTAGTATACAAAGGGGGCGGGAGTTCTTC. Its protein is CASSIQRGREFF.

The gene calls are TRBV14 and TRBJ2-7; no clear D gene. Germline V gene data show CDR1 as SGHDN and CDR2 as FVKESK. V was shortened by 0 bases and J by 6 bases, with 12 bases between the two germline ends. The CDR3 runs 14 residues. The CDR3 DNA is TGTGCCAGCAGCCAAGACCGAAAAGCTAGCGAGCAGTACTTC. Encoded protein: CASSQDRKASEQYF.

V usage is TRBV7-2 and J usage is TRBJ2-1, with D maybe TRBD2 (5 bases). V gave up 2 bases and J gave up 7 bases, with 12 bases separating them. CDR3 length: 14 residues. CDR1 and CDR2 from the germline V gene are SGHTA and FQGNSA. DNA for the CDR3: TGTGCCAGCAGCTTATATAGCGTAACGAATGAGCAGTTCTTC. It yields the protein CASSLYSVTNEQFF.

The chain joins TRBV4-3 to TRBJ2-7, with TRBD2 identical over 9 bases. V shed 4 bases, J shed 1 base, and the junction held 5 bases outside the gene matches. The CDR3 extends over 15 amino acids. Germline-derived CDR1 and CDR2 are LGHNA and YSLEER. This CDR3 reads CASSRLAEGSYEQYF. In DNA, the CDR3 is TGCGCCAGCAGCCGACTAGCGGAGGGGTCCTACGAGCAGTACTTC.

The table lists this clone with a count of one. The V gene is TRBV11-2, the J gene TRBJ1-5, with D uncertain. The ends were cut back, 6 bases at V and 5 bases at J, with 11 bases in the middle. The CDR3 sequence is 13 residues long. Germline CDR1 is SGHAT and CDR2 is FQNNGV. The chain's CDR3 is CASRHEADQPQHF. The CDR3 nucleotides read TGTGCCAGCAGACATGAAGCCGATCAGCCCCAGCATTTT.